The sequence of this T cell receptor beta chain was determined in a study of blood T cells in healthy people across ages. This clonotype occurred many times. With a J-beta primer mix and a sample-barcoded 5' primer, a second PCR ran about 6 to 11 cycles. Via MiXCR, TCRdb re-called the 5' RACE reads, giving one row per CDR3 protein. The repertoire has approximately 730,000 distinct CDR3 sequences, roughly 53% of them found once; the top ten carry under 50%. The CDR3 consists of 16 residues. V was clipped by 3 bases and J by 0 bases; unmatched bases: 8. Per germline, CDR1 DFQATT and CDR2 SNEGSKA (reference sequence).

Sequencing input: blood. The V call is TRBV20-1, the J call TRBJ2-1; 7 bases are shared with TRBD2. The TCR comes from a man older than 75 in good health. The chain's CDR3 is CSARTSKGGSYNEQFF. The CDR3 nucleotides are TGCAGTGCTAGGACTAGCAAGGGTGGCTCCTACAATGAGCAGTTCTTC.